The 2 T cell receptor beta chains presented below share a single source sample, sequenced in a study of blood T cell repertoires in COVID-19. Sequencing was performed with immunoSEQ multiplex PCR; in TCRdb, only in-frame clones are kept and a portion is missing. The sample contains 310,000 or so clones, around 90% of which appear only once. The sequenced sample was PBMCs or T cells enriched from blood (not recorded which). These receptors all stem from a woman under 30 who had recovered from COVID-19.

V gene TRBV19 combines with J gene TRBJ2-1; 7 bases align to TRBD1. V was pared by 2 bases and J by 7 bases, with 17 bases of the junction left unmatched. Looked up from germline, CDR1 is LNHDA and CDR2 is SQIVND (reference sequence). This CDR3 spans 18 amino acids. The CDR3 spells CASSIRPPGQGVSNEQFF. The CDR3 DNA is TGTGCCAGTAGTATAAGGCCCCCCGGTCAGGGGGTGTCGAATGAGCAGTTCTTC.

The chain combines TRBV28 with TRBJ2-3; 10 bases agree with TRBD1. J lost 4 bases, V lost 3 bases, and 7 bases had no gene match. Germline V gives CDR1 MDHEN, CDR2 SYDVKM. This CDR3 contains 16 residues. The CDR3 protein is CASSLAGTGEADTQYF. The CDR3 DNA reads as TGTGCCAGCAGTTTGGCGGGGACAGGGGAGGCAGATACGCAGTATTTT.